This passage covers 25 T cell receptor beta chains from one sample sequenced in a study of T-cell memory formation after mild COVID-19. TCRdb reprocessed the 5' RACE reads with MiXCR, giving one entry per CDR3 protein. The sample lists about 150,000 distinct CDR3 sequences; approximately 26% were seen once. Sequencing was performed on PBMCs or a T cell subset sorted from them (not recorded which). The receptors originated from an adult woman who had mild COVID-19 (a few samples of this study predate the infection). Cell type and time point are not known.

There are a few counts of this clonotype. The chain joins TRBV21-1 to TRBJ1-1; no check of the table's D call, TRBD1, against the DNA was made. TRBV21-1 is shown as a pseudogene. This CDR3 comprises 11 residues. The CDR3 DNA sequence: TGTGCCAGCACTCCGGGGCCTGAAGCTTTCTTT. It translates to CASTPGPEAFF.

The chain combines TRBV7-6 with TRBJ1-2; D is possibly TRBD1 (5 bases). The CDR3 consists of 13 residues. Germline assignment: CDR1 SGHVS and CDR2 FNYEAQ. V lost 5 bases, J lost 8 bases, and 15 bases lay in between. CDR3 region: CASSADRGYGYTF. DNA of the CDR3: TGTGCCAGCAGCGCCGACAGAGGTTACGGCTACACCTTC. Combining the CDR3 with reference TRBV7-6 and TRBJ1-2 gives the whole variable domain GAGVSQSPRYKVTKRGQDVALRCDPISGHVSLYWYRQALGQGPEFLTYFNYEAQQDKSGLPNDRFSAERPEGSISTLTIQRTEQRDSAMYRCASSADRGYGYTFGSGTRLTVV.

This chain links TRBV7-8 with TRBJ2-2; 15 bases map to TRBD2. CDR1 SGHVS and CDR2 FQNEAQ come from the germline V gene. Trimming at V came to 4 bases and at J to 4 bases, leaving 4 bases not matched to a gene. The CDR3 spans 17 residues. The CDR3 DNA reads TGTGCCAGCAGCTCCGGACTAGCGGGGGGGGGCACCGGGGAGCTGTTTTTT. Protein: CASSSGLAGGGTGELFF.

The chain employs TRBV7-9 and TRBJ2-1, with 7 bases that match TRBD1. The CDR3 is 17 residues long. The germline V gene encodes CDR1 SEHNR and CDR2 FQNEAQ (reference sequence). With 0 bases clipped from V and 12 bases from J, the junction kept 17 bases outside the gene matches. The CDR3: CASSLAGDSQPHVGQFF. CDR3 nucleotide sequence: TGTGCCAGCAGCTTAGCGGGGGACAGCCAGCCCCACGTAGGGCAGTTCTTC.

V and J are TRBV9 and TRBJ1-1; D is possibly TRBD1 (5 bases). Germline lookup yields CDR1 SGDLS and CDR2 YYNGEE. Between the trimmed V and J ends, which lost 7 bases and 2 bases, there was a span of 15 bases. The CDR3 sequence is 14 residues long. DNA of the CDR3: TGTGCCAGCGGCTCCGGGACGTTTAACACTGAAGCTTTCTTT. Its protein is CASGSGTFNTEAFF.

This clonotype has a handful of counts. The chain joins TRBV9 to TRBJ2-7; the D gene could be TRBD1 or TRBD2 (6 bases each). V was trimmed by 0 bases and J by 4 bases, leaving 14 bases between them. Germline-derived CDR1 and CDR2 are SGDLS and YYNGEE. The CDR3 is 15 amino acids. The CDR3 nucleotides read TGTGCCAGCAGCGTAGGCGGGACACCTAATTACGAGCAGTACTTC. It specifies CASSVGGTPNYEQYF. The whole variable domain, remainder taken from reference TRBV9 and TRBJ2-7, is DSGVTQTPKHLITATGQRVTLRCSPRSGDLSVYWYQQSLDQGLQFLIQYYNGEERAKGNILERFSAQQFPDLHSELNLSSLELGDSALYFCASSVGGTPNYEQYFGPGTRLTVT.

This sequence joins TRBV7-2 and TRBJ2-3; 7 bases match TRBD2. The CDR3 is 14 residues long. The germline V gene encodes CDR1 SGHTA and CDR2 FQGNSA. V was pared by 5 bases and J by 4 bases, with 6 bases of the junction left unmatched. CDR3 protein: CASSPRENADTQYF. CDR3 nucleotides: TGTGCCAGCAGCCCGCGGGAGAACGCAGATACGCAGTATTTT.

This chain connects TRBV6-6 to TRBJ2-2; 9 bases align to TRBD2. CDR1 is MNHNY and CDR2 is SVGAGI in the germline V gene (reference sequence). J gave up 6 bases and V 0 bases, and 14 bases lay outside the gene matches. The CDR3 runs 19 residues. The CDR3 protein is CASSYSPRRGGPSAGELFF. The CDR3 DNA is TGTGCCAGCAGTTACTCTCCCAGGCGGGGGGGTCCCTCCGCCGGGGAGCTGTTTTTT.

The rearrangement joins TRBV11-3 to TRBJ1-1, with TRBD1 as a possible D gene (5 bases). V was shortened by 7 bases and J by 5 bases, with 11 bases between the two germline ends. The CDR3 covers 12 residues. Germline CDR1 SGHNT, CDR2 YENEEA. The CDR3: CASTGTRTEAFF. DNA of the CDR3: TGTGCCAGCACGGGGACGAGAACTGAAGCTTTCTTT.

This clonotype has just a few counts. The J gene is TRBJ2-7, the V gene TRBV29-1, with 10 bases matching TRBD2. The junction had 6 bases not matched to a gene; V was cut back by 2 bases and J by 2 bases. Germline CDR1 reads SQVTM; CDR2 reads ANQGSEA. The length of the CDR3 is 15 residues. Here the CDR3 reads CSVELLAGAPYEQYF. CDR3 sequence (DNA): TGCAGCGTTGAACTCCTAGCGGGAGCCCCCTACGAGCAGTACTTC.

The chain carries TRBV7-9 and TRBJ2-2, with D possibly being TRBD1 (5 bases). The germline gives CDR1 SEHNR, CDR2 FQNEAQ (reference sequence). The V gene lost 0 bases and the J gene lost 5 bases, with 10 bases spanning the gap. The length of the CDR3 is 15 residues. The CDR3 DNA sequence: TGTGCCAGCAGCTTAGCCAGGGCGATGACCGGGGAGCTGTTTTTT. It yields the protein CASSLARAMTGELFF.

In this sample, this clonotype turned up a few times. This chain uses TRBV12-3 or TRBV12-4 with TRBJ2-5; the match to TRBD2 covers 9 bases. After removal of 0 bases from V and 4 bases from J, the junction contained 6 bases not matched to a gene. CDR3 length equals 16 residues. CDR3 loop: CASSLAIAGDRETQYF. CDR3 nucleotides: TGTGCCAGCAGTTTAGCCATAGCGGGGGACAGAGAGACCCAGTACTTC.

CDR3 in amino acids: CASSLYVGRRFF. Here the CDR3 DNA reads TGTGCCAGCAGCTTATATGTGGGTAGAAGGTTCTTC. The rearrangement links TRBV11-2 to TRBJ2-1; D is unresolved. Between the trimmed V and J ends, which lost 2 bases and 15 bases, there was a span of 14 bases. Per germline, CDR1 SGHAT and CDR2 FQNNGV. The CDR3 is made up of 12 amino acids. The whole variable domain, filled in from reference TRBV11-2 and TRBJ2-1, reads EAGVAQSPRYKIIEKRQSVAFWCNPISGHATLYWYQQILGQGPKLLIQFQNNGVVDDSQLPKDRFSAERLKGVDSTLKIQPAKLEDSAVYLCASSLYVGRRFFGPGTRLTVL.

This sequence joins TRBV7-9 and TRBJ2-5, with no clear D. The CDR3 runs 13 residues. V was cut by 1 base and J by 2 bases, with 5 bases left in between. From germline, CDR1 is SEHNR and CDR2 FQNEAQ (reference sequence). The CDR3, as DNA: TGTGCCAGCAGCTTAGTGAATCAAGAGACCCAGTACTTC. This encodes CASSLVNQETQYF.

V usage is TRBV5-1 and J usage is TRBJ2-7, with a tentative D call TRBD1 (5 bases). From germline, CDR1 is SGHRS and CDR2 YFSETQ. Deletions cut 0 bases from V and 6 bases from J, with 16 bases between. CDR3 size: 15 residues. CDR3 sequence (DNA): TGCGCCAGCAGCTTGGATTGGGGCAGGGCATCCGAGCAGTACTTC. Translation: CASSLDWGRASEQYF.

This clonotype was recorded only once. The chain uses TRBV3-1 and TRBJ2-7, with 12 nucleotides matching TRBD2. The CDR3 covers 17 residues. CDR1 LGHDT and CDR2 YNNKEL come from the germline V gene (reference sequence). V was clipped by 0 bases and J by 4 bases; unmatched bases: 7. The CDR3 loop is CASSQDPRTSGVYEQYF. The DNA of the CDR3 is TGTGCCAGCAGCCAAGATCCGAGGACTAGCGGGGTTTACGAGCAGTACTTC.

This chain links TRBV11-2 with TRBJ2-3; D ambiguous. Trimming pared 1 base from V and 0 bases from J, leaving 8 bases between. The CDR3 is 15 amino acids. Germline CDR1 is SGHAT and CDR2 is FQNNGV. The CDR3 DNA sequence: TGTGCCAGCAGCTTAGGGGCGGCGAGCACAGATACGCAGTATTTT. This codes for CASSLGAASTDTQYF.

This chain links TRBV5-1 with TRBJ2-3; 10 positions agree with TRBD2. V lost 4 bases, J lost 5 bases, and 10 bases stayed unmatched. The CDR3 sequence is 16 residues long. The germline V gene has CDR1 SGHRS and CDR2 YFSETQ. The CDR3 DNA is TGCGCCAGCAGCCACCAGCGGGGGGGACGACAAGATACGCAGTATTTT. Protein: CASSHQRGGRQDTQYF. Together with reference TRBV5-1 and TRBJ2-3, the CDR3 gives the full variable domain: KAGVTQTPRYLIKTRGQQVTLSCSPISGHRSVSWYQQTPGQGLQFLFEYFSETQRNKGNFPGRFSGRQFSNSRSEMNVSTLELGDSALYLCASSHQRGGRQDTQYFGPGTRLTVL.

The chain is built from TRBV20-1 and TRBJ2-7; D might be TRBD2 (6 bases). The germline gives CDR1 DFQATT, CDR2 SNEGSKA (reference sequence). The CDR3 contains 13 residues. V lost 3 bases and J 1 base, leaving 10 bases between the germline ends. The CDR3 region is CSARRGLSYEQYF. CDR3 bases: TGCAGTGCTAGGAGGGGACTTTCCTACGAGCAGTACTTC.

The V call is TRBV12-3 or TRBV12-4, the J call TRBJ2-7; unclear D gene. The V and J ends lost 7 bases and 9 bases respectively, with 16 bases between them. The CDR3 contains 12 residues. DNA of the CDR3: TGTGCCAGCACCACTGGTGACGACGGGCAGTACTTC. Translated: CASTTGDDGQYF.

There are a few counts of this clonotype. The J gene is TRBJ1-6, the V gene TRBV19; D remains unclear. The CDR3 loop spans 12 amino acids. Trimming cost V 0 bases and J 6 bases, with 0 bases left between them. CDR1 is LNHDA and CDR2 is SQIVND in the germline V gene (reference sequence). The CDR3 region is CASSIDNSPLHF. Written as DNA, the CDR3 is TGTGCCAGTAGTATAGATAATTCACCCCTCCACTTT.

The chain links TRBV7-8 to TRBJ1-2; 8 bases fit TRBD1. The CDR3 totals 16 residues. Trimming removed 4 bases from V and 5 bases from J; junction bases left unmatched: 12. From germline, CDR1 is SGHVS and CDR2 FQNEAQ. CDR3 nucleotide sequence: TGTGCCAGCAGCTCCTTACTCGGACAGGGATTATATGGCTACACCTTC. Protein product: CASSSLLGQGLYGYTF.

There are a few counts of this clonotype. Here the CDR3 DNA reads TGTGCCAGCAGCTTAGACAGGGTATCAGAGACCCAGTACTTC. Its translation is CASSLDRVSETQYF. The chain carries TRBV7-8 and TRBJ2-5; the D gene is possibly TRBD1 (6 bases). CDR1 is SGHVS, CDR2 FQNEAQ, per germline. The CDR3 consists of 14 residues. V lost 1 base, J lost 4 bases, and 10 bases lay in between. The full variable domain, in which reference TRBV7-8 and TRBJ2-5 provide the parts outside the CDR3, is GAGVSQSPRYKVAKRGQDVALRCDPISGHVSLFWYQQALGQGPEFLTYFQNEAQLDKSGLPSDRFFAERPEGSVSTLKIQRTQQEDSAVYLCASSLDRVSETQYFGPGTRLLVL.

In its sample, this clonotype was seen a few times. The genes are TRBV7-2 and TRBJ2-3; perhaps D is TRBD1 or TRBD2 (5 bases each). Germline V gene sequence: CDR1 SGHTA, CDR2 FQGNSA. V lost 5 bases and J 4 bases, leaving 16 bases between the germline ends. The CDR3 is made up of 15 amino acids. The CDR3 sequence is CASSEGRRESDTQYF. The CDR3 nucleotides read TGTGCCAGCAGCGAGGGACGGCGAGAATCAGATACGCAGTATTTT.

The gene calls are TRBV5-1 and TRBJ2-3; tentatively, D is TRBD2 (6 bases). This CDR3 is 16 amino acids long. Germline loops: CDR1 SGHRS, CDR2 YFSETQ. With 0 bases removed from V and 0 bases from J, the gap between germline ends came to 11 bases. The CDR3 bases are TGCGCCAGCAGCTTGGAGGCTAGCGTTAGCACAGATACGCAGTATTTT. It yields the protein CASSLEASVSTDTQYF.